The 4 T cell receptor beta chains below were found in one sample sequenced in a study of blood T cell repertoires in COVID-19. Clones were sequenced by immunoSEQ multiplex PCR, and TCRdb holds only the in-frame ones, with some missing. Among around 140,000 clones listed, just under 80% were seen once. The sample comprised peripheral blood. The receptors derive from a woman in her sixties or seventies with acute or convalescent COVID-19.

The rearrangement joins TRBV4-1 to TRBJ1-6, with 9 bases aligning to TRBD1. V shed 3 bases, J shed 9 bases, and the junction held 6 bases outside the gene matches. CDR1 MGHRA and CDR2 YSYEKL come from the germline V gene. CDR3 length: 15 amino acids. CDR3 sequence (DNA): TGCGCCAGCAGCCATACCGGGACAGGGCGTTCACCCCTCCACTTT. As protein: CASSHTGTGRSPLHF.

CDR3 loop: CASSTAKTQYF. Written as DNA, the CDR3 is TGTGCCAGCAGCACAGCTAAGACCCAGTACTTC. The chain joins TRBV12-3 or TRBV12-4 to TRBJ2-5; D gene unclear. The V gene lost 6 bases and the J gene lost 6 bases, with 8 bases spanning the gap. There are 11 residues in the CDR3.

The rearrangement links TRBV27 to TRBJ2-3, with D perhaps TRBD1 (6 bases). Trimming took off 5 bases at V and 2 bases at J, with 17 bases between the two ends. The CDR3 is made up of 16 amino acids. In germline, CDR1 is MNHEY, CDR2 SMNVEV (reference sequence). The CDR3 DNA follows: TGTGCCAGCAGTCTAATTCAGACAGGAGTCACAGATACGCAGTATTTT. Translated: CASSLIQTGVTDTQYF.

The gene calls are TRBV27 and TRBJ1-5; no reliable D call. This CDR3 has 15 residues. Trimming removed 6 bases at V and 3 bases at J, with 15 bases between. The V gene's germline CDR1 is MNHEY and CDR2 SMNVEV (reference sequence). The CDR3, as DNA: TGTGCCAGCAGGTCCGCTGGGAGGGCCAATCAGCCCCAGCATTTT. Translation: CASRSAGRANQPQHF.